Given below is one T cell receptor beta chain in context. Its antigen remains unidentified. Amplification targeted the TCR beta CDR3 regions, with RNA transcripts as the source material. HTBI-primed first-round RT-PCR preceded second-round multiplex PCR. MiXCR was run by TCRdb on the multiplex PCR reads, yielding one entry per CDR3 protein. This table has over 150,000 distinct CDR3 sequences, 30% to 45% appearing once. The sample belongs to a study of Graves' ophthalmopathy and Graves' hyperthyroidism. Points from the study as a whole: Blood also held most thyroid clonotypes expanded above 0.001 frequency. Researchers report that a 13-signature model separated ophthalmopathy from stable hyperthyroidism, posting about 88% sensitivity and about 80% specificity.

Disease in donors with ophthalmopathy had moderate-to-severe activity, CAS ≥3, NOSPECS ≥4 and under 3 months' duration. This CDR3 has 13 amino acids. V lost 6 bases and J lost 5, with 10 bases in between. Germline-derived CDR1 and CDR2 are SGHTA and FQGNSA. V and J are TRBV7-2 and TRBJ2-2; no firm D call. This receptor was taken from a woman in her 40s with Graves' ophthalmopathy. Sequencing was performed on peripheral blood. The CDR3 protein is CASSPEWTGELFF. CDR3 DNA: TGTGCCAGCAGTCCTGAGTGGACCGGGGAGCTGTTTTTT.